This TCR beta chain was sequenced for a study of regulatory T cells in long-lasting Graves disease. Regarding the study as a whole: It was possible that the small sample size reduced accuracy.

Worth noting for this clonotype: Its specificity is unknown.

This sample's time point: persistent/refractory GD, antithyroid drugs over 5 years with positive TRAb. Following extraction of RNA from PBMCs, that RNA was used to make the TCR library. In each case, Graves' disease was diagnosed per American Thyroid Association guidelines. Trimming pared 3 bases from V and 1 base from J, leaving 10 bases between. Germline V gives CDR1 GTSNPN, CDR2 SVGIG (reference sequence). CDR3 length: 13 amino acids. TCR beta libraries were built with iRepertoire HTBI primers and Arm-PCR of CDR3 regions. In the source study's methods: Samples collectively showed fewer than 80 TRBV and about 15 TRBJ segments. TCRdb recomputed calls from the multiplex PCR reads with MiXCR, one row per CDR3 protein. The V and J calls were not made by the authors but by TCRdb's processing. The table has more than 300,000 distinct CDR3 sequences, roughly a fifth seen once.

Specimen: peripheral blood mononuclear cells (PBMCs), collected when the disease was refractory, from a patient treated with antithyroid drugs. The TCR comes from a female donor with Graves disease. The genes are TRBV30 and TRBJ2-7; tentative D call: TRBD1 (6 bases). CDR3 loop: CAWRQGLSYEQYF. CDR3 nucleotides: TGTGCCTGGAGACAGGGCTTATCCTACGAGCAGTACTTC. Together with reference TRBV30 and TRBJ2-7, the CDR3 gives the full variable domain: SQTIHQWPATLVQPVGSPLSLECTVEGTSNPNLYWYRQAAGRGLQLLFYSVGIGQISSEVPQNLSASRPQDRQFILSSKKLLLSDSGFYLCAWRQGLSYEQYFGPGTRLTVT.